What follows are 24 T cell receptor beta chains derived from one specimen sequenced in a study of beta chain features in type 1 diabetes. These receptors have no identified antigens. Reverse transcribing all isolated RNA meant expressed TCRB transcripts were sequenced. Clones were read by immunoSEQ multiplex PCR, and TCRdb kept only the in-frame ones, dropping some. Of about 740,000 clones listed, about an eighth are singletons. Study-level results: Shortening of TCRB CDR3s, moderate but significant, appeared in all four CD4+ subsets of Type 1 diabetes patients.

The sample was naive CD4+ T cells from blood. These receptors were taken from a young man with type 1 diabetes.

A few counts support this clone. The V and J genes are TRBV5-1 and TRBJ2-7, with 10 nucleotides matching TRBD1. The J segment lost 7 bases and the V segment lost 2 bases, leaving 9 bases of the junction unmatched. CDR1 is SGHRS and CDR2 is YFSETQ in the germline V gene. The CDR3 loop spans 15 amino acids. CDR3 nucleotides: TGCGCCAGCAGCTTCTCTTCGACAGGGGGCAAGGAGCAGTACTTC. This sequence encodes CASSFSSTGGKEQYF.

Written as DNA, the CDR3 is TGTGCCAGCAGTTTGGGTAGCGGGGTCACAGATACGCAGTATTTT. Amino acids: CASSLGSGVTDTQYF. The V call is TRBV28, the J call TRBJ2-3; 8 bases line up with TRBD2. There are 15 residues in the CDR3. V dropped 3 bases and J dropped 2; count of bases not matched to a gene: 4. CDR1 and CDR2 (germline): MDHEN, SYDVKM.

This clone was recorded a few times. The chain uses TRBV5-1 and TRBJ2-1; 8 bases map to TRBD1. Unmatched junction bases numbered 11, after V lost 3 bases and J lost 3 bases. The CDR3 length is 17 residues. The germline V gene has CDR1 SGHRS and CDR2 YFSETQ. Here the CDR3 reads CASSSLLGQGLYNEQFF. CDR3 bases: TGCGCCAGCAGCTCCCTCCTTGGACAGGGTCTCTACAATGAGCAGTTCTTC.

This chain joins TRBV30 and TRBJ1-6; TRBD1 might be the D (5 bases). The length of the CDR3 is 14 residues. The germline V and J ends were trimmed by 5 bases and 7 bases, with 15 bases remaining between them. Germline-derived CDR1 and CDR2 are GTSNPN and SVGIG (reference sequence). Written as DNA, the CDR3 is TGTGCCTGGGGCCAGGGTTACCGAAATTCACCCCTCCACTTT. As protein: CAWGQGYRNSPLHF.

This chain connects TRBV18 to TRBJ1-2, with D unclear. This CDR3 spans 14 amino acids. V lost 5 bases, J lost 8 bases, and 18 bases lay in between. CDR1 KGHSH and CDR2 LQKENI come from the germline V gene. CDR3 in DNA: TGTGCCAGCTCAACCAGTCACGCCGAGGGAGGCTACACCTTC. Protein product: CASSTSHAEGGYTF.

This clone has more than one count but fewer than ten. The CDR3 coding sequence is TGTGCCAGCACCCTTCAAGGAAGGGACAGTCCTACTGAAGCTTTCTTT. Translation: CASTLQGRDSPTEAFF. The chain combines TRBV2 with TRBJ1-1, with 7 positions matching TRBD1. The CDR3 runs to 16 residues. In germline, CDR1 is SNHLY, CDR2 FYNNEI. J was trimmed by 5 bases and V by 7 bases; bases with no gene match: 16.

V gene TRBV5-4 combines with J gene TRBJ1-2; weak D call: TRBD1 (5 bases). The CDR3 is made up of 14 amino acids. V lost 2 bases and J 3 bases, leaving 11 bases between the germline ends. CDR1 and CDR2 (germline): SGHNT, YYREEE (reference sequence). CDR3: CASSLKQEDYGYTF. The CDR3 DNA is TGTGCCAGCAGCTTAAAACAGGAGGACTATGGCTACACCTTC.

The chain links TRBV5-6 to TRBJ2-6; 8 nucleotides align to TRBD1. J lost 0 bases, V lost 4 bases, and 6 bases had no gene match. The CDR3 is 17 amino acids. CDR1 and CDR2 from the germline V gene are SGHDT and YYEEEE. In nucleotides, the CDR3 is TGTGCCAGCAGCGGAACAACAGGGGGCTCTGGGGCCAACGTCCTGACTTTC. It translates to CASSGTTGGSGANVLTF. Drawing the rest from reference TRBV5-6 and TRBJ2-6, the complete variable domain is DAGVTQSPTHLIKTRGQQVTLRCSPKSGHDTVSWYQQALGQGPQFIFQYYEEEERQRGNFPDRFSGHQFPNYSSELNVNALLLGDSALYLCASSGTTGGSGANVLTFGAGSRLTVL.

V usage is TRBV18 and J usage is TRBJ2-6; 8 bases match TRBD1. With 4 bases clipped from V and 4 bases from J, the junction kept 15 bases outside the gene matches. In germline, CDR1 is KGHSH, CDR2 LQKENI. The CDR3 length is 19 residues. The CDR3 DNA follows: TGTGCCAGCTCACACGGCCCCCACCAGGGGGCGGCGGGGGCCAACGTCCTGACTTTC. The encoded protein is CASSHGPHQGAAGANVLTF. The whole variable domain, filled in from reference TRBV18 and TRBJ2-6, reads NAGVMQNPRHLVRRRGQEARLRCSPMKGHSHVYWYRQLPEEGLKFMVYLQKENIIDESGMPKERFSAEFPKEGPSILRIQQVVRGDSAAYFCASSHGPHQGAAGANVLTFGAGSRLTVL.

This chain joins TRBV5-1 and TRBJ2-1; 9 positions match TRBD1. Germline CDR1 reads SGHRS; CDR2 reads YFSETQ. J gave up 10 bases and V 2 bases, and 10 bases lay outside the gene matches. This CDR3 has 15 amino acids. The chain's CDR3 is CASSFGDRAQGEQFF. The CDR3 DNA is TGCGCCAGCAGCTTCGGGGACAGGGCCCAAGGGGAGCAGTTCTTC.

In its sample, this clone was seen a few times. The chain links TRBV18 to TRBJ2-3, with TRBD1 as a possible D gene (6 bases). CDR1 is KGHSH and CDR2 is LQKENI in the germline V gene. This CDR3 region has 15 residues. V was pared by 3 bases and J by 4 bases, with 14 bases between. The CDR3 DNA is TGTGCCAGCTCACCTTGGAAGGGGGACCCAGATACGCAGTATTTT. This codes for CASSPWKGDPDTQYF.

The CDR3 spells CASSLLDQEAFF. The CDR3 DNA reads TGTGCCAGCAGCCTACTGGACCAAGAAGCTTTCTTT. The rearrangement links TRBV9 to TRBJ1-1; D unclear. The CDR3 is 12 amino acids. V gave up 4 bases and J gave up 8 bases, with 12 bases separating them. CDR1 and CDR2 from the germline V gene are SGDLS and YYNGEE.

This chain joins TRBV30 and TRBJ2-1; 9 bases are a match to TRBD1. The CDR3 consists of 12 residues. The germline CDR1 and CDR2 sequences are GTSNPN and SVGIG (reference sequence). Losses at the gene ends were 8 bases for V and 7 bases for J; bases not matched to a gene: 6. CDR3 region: CAIQGARNEQFF. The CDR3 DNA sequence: TGTGCCATACAGGGGGCGCGAAATGAGCAGTTCTTC.

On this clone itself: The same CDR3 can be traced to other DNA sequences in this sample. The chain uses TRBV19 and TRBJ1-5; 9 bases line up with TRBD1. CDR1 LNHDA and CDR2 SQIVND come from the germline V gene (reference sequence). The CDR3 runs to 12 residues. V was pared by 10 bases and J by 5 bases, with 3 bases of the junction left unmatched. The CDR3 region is CATRQGDQPQHF. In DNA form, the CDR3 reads TGTGCCACAAGACAGGGGGATCAGCCCCAGCATTTT.

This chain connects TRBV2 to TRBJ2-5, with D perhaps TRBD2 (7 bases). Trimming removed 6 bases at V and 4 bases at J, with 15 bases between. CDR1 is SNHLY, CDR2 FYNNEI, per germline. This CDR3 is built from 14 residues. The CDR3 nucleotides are TGTGCCAGCAGATACGGGCGGGGGCGAGAGACCCAGTACTTC. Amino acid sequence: CASRYGRGRETQYF.

DNA of the CDR3: TGTGCCAGCAGCCTAGACCGGTCGGGCTCCTACGAGCAGTACTTC. It specifies CASSLDRSGSYEQYF. The chain uses TRBV6-5 and TRBJ2-7; no clear D. The CDR3 is 15 residues long. CDR1 and CDR2 from the germline V gene are MNHEY and SVGAGI. Trimming shortened V by 6 bases and J by 0 bases, and 15 bases separated the two germline ends.

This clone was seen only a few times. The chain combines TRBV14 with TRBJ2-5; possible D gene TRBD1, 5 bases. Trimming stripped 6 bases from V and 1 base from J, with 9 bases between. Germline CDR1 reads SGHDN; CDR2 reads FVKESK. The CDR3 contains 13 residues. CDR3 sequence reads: CASSGGAQETQYF. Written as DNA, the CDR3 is TGTGCCAGCAGTGGTGGGGCCCAAGAGACCCAGTACTTC.

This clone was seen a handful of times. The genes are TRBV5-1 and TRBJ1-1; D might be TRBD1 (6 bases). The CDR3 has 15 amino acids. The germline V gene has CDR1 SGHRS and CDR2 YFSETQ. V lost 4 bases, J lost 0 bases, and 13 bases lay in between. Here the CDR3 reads CASSPQGGVNTEAFF. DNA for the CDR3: TGCGCCAGCAGCCCACAGGGAGGCGTGAACACTGAAGCTTTCTTT.

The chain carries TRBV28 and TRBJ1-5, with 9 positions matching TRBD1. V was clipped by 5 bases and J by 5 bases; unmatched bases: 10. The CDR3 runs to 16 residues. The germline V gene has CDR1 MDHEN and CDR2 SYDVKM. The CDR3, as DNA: TGTGCCAGCAGTCCACGACGGGACAGGGTGGATCAGCCCCAGCATTTT. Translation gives CASSPRRDRVDQPQHF.

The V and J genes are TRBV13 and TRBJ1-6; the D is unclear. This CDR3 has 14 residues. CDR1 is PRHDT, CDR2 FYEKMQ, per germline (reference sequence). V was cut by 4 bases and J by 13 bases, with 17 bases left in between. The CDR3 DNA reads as TGTGCCAGCAGCTCTTCCCGGACGGGAGCGCCCCTCCACTTT. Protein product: CASSSSRTGAPLHF.

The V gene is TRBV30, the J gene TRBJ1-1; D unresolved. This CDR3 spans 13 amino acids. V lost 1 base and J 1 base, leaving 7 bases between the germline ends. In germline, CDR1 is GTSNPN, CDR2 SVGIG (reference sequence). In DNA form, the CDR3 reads TGTGCCTGGAGTGCCCGGGGGAACACTGAAGCTTTCTTT. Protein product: CAWSARGNTEAFF.

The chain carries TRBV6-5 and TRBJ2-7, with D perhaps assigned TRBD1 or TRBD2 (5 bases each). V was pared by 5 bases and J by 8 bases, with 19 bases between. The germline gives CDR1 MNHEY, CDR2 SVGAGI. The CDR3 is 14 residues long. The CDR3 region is CASSTGTQVAKQYF. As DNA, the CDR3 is TGTGCCAGCAGTACCGGGACCCAGGTAGCGAAGCAGTACTTC.

CDR3 residues: CASSQDLGEWDTEAFF. CDR3 DNA sequence: TGCGCCAGCAGCCAAGATCTAGGGGAATGGGACACTGAAGCTTTCTTT. This sequence joins TRBV4-1 and TRBJ1-1, with D possibly being TRBD1 (5 bases). This CDR3 is built from 16 residues. V was clipped by 0 bases and J by 3 bases, with 14 bases between them. Germline V gene lookup returns CDR1 MGHRA and CDR2 YSYEKL.

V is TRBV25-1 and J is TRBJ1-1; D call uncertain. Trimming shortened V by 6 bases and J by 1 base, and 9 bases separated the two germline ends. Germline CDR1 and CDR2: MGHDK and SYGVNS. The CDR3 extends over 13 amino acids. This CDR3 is CASRLGWNTEAFF. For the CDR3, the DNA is TGTGCCAGCAGACTCGGATGGAACACTGAAGCTTTCTTT.